The 17 T cell receptor beta chains below all came from one sample that was sequenced in a study of human T cells and chemical hapten exposure. TCRdb reanalysed the RACE reads using MiXCR and keeps one entry per CDR3 protein. The sample lists more than 75,000 distinct CDR3 sequences; 9.3% were seen once. Time point meaning: patch test 2, 6 weeks after DPC sensitization. Treatment meaning: therapeutic diphenylcyclopropenone sensitization with weekly scalp DPC. The sequencing here drew on whole blood, taken in connection with sensitization to the hapten diphenylcyclopropenone (DPC). The receptors stem from a woman in her 40s with alopecia areata. Some clones in this sample may be carry-over from other donors' samples.

The chain is built from TRBV27 and TRBJ2-1; D not certain. From germline, CDR1 is MNHEY and CDR2 SMNVEV (reference sequence). This CDR3 spans 13 amino acids. V dropped 3 bases and J dropped 10 bases, with 13 bases sitting between them. This CDR3 is CASSFNPPLEQFF. In nucleotides, the CDR3 is TGTGCCAGCAGTTTTAACCCTCCATTGGAGCAGTTCTTC.

This clonotype was seen a handful of times. The genes are TRBV7-2 and TRBJ2-3; D unclear. Germline assignment: CDR1 SGHTA and CDR2 FQGNSA. CDR3 length: 13 amino acids. V lost 4 bases to trimming and J lost 2 bases, with 7 bases between them. This CDR3 reads CASSSILTDTQYF. Written as DNA, the CDR3 is TGTGCCAGCAGCTCCATCCTCACAGATACGCAGTATTTT.

This clonotype appeared a few times. The chain uses TRBV6-5 and TRBJ1-3; D gene unclear. The CDR3 runs to 16 residues. V shed 2 bases and J shed 4 bases, with 15 bases lying between them. Germline V lookup: CDR1 MNHEY, CDR2 SVGAGI. CDR3 DNA: TGTGCCAGCAGTTACGGCAGGTCGGCGCAGGGAAACACCATATATTTT. Protein: CASSYGRSAQGNTIYF.

V and J are TRBV20-1 and TRBJ1-5; tentatively, D is TRBD1 (6 bases). The length of the CDR3 is 14 residues. V was shortened by 1 base and J by 0 bases, with 7 bases between the two germline ends. CDR1 and CDR2 from the germline V gene are DFQATT and SNEGSKA (reference sequence). CDR3: CSARGGLSNQPQHF. For the CDR3, the DNA is TGCAGTGCTAGAGGGGGGCTTAGCAATCAGCCCCAGCATTTT.

This clonotype was counted at least ten times. The chain carries TRBV6-5 and TRBJ1-2; a possible D gene is TRBD1 (5 bases). CDR1 and CDR2 from the germline V gene are MNHEY and SVGAGI. V gave up 4 bases and J gave up 6 bases, with 12 bases separating them. This CDR3 is 13 amino acids long. CDR3 amino acids: CASSWGLPDGYTF. The CDR3 DNA sequence: TGTGCCAGCAGTTGGGGACTTCCTGATGGCTACACCTTC.

This clonotype was seen more than once but under ten times. V is TRBV7-2 and J is TRBJ2-1; 9 bases are shared with TRBD2. This CDR3 spans 15 amino acids. Germline-derived CDR1 and CDR2 are SGHTA and FQGNSA. Germline trimming cut 1 base from V and 8 bases from J; bases unmatched to any gene: 6. The CDR3, as DNA: TGTGCCAGCAGCTTAGGGCTAGCGGGAAGCCATGAGCAGTTCTTC. It specifies CASSLGLAGSHEQFF.

This clonotype appeared many times. The chain uses TRBV28 and TRBJ2-7; 7 bases fit TRBD2. Unmatched junction bases numbered 3, after V lost 1 base and J lost 6 bases. CDR3 length: 13 residues. Germline V gene lookup returns CDR1 MDHEN and CDR2 SYDVKM. The CDR3 DNA follows: TGTGCCAGCAGTTTATCGTGGGGGGGCGAGCAGTACTTC. Protein product: CASSLSWGGEQYF.

This clonotype was detected ten times or more. This chain joins TRBV3-1 and TRBJ2-1, with D unclear. The CDR3 has 13 amino acids. Trimming took off 0 bases at V and 7 bases at J, with 7 bases between the two ends. The germline V gene encodes CDR1 LGHDT and CDR2 YNNKEL (reference sequence). The CDR3 loop reads CASSQDTRNEQFF. In DNA form, the CDR3 reads TGTGCCAGCAGCCAAGATACGAGGAATGAGCAGTTCTTC.

There are many counts of this clonotype. The V call is TRBV28, the J call TRBJ2-2; a weak D match, TRBD1 (5 bases). This CDR3 has 14 residues. V was shortened by 1 base and J by 4 bases, with 7 bases between the two germline ends. CDR1 is MDHEN, CDR2 SYDVKM, per germline. CDR3 bases: TGTGCCAGCAGTTTATTGGACACCACCGGGGAGCTGTTTTTT. It specifies CASSLLDTTGELFF.

Here the CDR3 reads CASSLWGAGNSPLHF. In nucleotides, the CDR3 is TGCGCCAGCAGCTTGTGGGGGGCCGGGAATTCACCCCTCCACTTT. J is TRBJ1-6 and V is TRBV5-1; D might be TRBD1 (6 bases). This CDR3 region has 15 residues. V dropped 1 base and J dropped 7 bases, with 12 bases sitting between them. Germline loops: CDR1 SGHRS, CDR2 YFSETQ.

There are a few counts of this clonotype. The V gene is TRBV6-6, the J gene TRBJ2-5; D may be TRBD2 (6 bases). The CDR3 runs to 14 residues. The V gene lost 2 bases and the J gene lost 1 base, with 8 bases spanning the gap. Looked up from germline, CDR1 is MNHNY and CDR2 is SVGAGI (reference sequence). In DNA form, the CDR3 reads TGTGCCAGCAGTTACGTGGGACTCCAAGAGACCCAGTACTTC. Encoded protein: CASSYVGLQETQYF.

The chain employs TRBV7-2 and TRBJ2-7; D gene unclear. V was shortened by 3 bases and J by 6 bases, with 9 bases between the two germline ends. CDR3 length: 12 amino acids. The germline V gene encodes CDR1 SGHTA and CDR2 FQGNSA. CDR3 DNA: TGTGCCAGCAGCTTGGGGTTAGGCGAGCAGTACTTC. It yields the protein CASSLGLGEQYF.

The chain uses TRBV6-4 and TRBJ2-7; D is uncertain. CDR1 MRHNA and CDR2 SNTAGT come from the germline V gene. The CDR3 runs 14 residues. V was pared by 4 bases and J by 2 bases, with 12 bases between. CDR3 sequence reads: CASSARRLTYEQYF. The CDR3 nucleotides read TGTGCCAGCAGTGCAAGACGGCTAACCTACGAGCAGTACTTC.

This clonotype has a count of ten or more. The chain recombines TRBV7-3 with TRBJ2-3, with 13 bases identical to TRBD2. Losses at the gene ends were 4 bases for V and 4 bases for J; bases not matched to a gene: 5. In germline, CDR1 is SGHTA, CDR2 FQGTGA. The CDR3 totals 16 residues. The CDR3 bases are TGTGCCAGCAGCTCCGGACTAGCGGGAGACGCAGATACGCAGTATTTT. Its protein product is CASSSGLAGDADTQYF.

This clonotype occurred many times. The chain carries TRBV9 and TRBJ1-2; perhaps TRBD1 as D (6 bases). V was trimmed by 2 bases and J by 0 bases, leaving 11 bases between them. Germline CDR1 reads SGDLS; CDR2 reads YYNGEE. This CDR3 contains 15 residues. CDR3 coding DNA: TGTGCCAGCAGCGTTGAGACAGGTTCTAACTATGGCTACACCTTC. Translating gives CASSVETGSNYGYTF.

This clonotype was counted at least ten times. V and J are TRBV28 and TRBJ1-6; tentative D call: TRBD1 (5 bases). V lost 8 bases and J 9 bases, leaving 14 bases between the germline ends. The germline gives CDR1 MDHEN, CDR2 SYDVKM. CDR3 length: 13 amino acids. In DNA, the CDR3 is TGTGCCAGCTGGAGGACGCAGGGTTCACCCCTCCACTTT. It translates to CASWRTQGSPLHF.

This clonotype appeared a few times. This sequence joins TRBV29-1 and TRBJ2-7, with D possibly being TRBD2 (6 bases). V lost 7 bases to trimming and J lost 5 bases, with 9 bases between them. This CDR3 spans 10 amino acids. Looked up from germline, CDR1 is SQVTM and CDR2 is ANQGSEA. The CDR3 bases are TGCAGCGCGGGGGAGCACGAGCAGTACTTC. Translation: CSAGEHEQYF.